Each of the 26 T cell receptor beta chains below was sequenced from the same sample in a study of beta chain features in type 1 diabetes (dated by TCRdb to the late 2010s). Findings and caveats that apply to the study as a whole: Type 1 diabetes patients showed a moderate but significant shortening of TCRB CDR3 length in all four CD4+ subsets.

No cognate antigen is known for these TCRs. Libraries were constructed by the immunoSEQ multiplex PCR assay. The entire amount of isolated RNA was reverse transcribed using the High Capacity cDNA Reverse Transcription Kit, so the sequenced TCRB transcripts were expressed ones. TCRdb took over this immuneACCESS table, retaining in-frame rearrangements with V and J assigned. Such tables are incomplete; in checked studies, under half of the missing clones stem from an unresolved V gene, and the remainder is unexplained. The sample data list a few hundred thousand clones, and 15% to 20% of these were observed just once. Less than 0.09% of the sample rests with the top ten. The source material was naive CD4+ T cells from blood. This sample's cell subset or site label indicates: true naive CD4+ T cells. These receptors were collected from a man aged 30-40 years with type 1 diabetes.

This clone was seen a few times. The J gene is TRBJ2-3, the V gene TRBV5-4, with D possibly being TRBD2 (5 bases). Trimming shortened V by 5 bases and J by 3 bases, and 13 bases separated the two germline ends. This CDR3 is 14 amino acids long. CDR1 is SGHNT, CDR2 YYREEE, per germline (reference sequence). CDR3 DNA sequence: TGTGCCAGCAGTCCAAGGGAGATGACAGATACGCAGTATTTT. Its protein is CASSPREMTDTQYF.

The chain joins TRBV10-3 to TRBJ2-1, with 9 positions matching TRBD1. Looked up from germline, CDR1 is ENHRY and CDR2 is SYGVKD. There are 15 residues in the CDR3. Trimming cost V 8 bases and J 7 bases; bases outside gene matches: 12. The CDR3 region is CAIADSGQGGNEQFF. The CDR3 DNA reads TGTGCCATCGCTGATTCGGGACAGGGTGGTAATGAGCAGTTCTTC.

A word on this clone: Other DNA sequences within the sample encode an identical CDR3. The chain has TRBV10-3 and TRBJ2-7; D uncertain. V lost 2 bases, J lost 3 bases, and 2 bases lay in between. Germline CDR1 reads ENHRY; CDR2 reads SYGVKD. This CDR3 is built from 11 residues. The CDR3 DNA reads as TGTGCCATCAGTGAGGACTACGAGCAGTACTTC. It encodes CAISEDYEQYF.

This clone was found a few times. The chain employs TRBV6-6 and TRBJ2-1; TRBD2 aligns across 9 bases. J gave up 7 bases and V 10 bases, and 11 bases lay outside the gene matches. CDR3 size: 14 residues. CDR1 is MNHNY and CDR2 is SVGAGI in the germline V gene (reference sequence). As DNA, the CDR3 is TGTGCCACTTCAATAGCGGGAGTCGCTAATGAGCAGTTCTTC. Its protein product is CATSIAGVANEQFF.

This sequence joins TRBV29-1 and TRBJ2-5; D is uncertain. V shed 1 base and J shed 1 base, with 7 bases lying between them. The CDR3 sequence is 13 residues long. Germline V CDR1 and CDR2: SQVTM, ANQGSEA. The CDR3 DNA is TGCAGCGTTGAAGCCCAGACCCAAGAGACCCAGTACTTC. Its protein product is CSVEAQTQETQYF. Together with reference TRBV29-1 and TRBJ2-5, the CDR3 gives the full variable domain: SAVISQKPSRDICQRGTSLTIQCQVDSQVTMMFWYRQQPGQSLTLIATANQGSEATYESGFVIDKFPISRPNLTFSTLTVSNMSPEDSSIYLCSVEAQTQETQYFGPGTRLLVL.

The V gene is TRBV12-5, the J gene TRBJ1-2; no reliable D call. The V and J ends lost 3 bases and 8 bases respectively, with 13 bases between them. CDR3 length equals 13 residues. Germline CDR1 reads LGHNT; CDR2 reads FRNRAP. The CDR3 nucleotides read TGTGCTAGTGGTTTAGTAGGAGGGCGCGGCTACACCTTC. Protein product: CASGLVGGRGYTF.

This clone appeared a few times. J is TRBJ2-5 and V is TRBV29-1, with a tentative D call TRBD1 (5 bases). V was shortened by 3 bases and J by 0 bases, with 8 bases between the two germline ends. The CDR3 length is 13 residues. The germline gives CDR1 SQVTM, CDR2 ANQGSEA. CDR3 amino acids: CSVEKQDQETQYF. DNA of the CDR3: TGCAGCGTTGAGAAACAGGACCAAGAGACCCAGTACTTC. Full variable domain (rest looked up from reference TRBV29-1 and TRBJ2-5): SAVISQKPSRDICQRGTSLTIQCQVDSQVTMMFWYRQQPGQSLTLIATANQGSEATYESGFVIDKFPISRPNLTFSTLTVSNMSPEDSSIYLCSVEKQDQETQYFGPGTRLLVL.

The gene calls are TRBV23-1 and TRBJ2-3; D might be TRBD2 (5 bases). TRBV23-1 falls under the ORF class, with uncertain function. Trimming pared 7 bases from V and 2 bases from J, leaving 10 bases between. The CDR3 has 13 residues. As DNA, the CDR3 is TGCGCCAGCAAAGCGAGGGACACAGATACGCAGTATTTT. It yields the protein CASKARDTDTQYF.

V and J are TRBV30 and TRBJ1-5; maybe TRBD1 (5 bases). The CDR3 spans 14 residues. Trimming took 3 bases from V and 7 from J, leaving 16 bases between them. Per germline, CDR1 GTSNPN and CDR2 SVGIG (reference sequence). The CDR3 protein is CAWSAGGGGQPQHF. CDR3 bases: TGTGCCTGGAGCGCGGGGGGAGGAGGCCAGCCCCAGCATTTT.

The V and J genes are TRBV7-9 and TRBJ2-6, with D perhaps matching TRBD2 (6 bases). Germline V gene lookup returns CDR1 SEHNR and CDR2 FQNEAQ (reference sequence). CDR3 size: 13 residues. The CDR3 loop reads CATEGSGANVLTF. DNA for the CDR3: TGTGCTACGGAGGGCTCTGGGGCCAACGTCCTGACTTTC.

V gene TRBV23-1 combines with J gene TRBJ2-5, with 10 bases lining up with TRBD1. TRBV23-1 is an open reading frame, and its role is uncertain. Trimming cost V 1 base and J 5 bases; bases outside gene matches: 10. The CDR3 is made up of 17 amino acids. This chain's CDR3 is CASSQWRTGGLSETQYF. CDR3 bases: TGCGCCAGCAGTCAATGGCGGACAGGGGGACTTTCGGAGACCCAGTACTTC.

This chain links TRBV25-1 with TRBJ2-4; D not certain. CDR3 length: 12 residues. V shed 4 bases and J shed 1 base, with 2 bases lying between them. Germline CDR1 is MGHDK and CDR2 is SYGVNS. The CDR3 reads CASSGAKNIQYF. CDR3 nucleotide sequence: TGTGCCAGCAGTGGGGCCAAAAACATTCAGTACTTC.

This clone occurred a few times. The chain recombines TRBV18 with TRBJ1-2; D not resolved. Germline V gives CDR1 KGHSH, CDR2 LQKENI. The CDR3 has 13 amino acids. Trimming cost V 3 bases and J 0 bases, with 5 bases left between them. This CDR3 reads CASSPGSNYGYTF. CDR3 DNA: TGTGCCAGCTCACCGGGGTCTAACTATGGCTACACCTTC.

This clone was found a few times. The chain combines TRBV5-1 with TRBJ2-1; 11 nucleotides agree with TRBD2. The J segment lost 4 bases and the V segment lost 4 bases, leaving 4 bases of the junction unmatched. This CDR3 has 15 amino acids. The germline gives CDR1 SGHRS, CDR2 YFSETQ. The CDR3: CASSVTSGTYNEQFF. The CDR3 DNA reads TGCGCCAGCAGCGTGACTAGCGGGACGTACAATGAGCAGTTCTTC.

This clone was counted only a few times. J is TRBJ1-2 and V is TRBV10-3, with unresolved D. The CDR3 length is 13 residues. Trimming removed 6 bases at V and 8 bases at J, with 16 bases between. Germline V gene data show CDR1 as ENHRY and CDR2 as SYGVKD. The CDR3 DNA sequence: TGTGCCATCAGCCCCCGAACAGAGTGGGGCTACACCTTC. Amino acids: CAISPRTEWGYTF.

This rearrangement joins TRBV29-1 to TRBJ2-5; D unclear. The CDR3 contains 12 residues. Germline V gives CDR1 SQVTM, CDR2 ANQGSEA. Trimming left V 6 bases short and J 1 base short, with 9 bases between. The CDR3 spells CSVTNFQETQYF. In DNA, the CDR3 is TGCAGCGTGACCAACTTCCAAGAGACCCAGTACTTC.

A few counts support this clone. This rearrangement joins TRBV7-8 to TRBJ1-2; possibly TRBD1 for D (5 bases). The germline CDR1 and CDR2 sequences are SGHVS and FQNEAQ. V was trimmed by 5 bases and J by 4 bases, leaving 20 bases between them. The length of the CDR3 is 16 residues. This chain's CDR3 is CASSPATSRGGYGYTF. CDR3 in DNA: TGTGCCAGCAGCCCAGCCACTTCACGGGGCGGCTATGGCTACACCTTC. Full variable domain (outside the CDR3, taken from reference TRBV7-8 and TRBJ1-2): GAGVSQSPRYKVAKRGQDVALRCDPISGHVSLFWYQQALGQGPEFLTYFQNEAQLDKSGLPSDRFFAERPEGSVSTLKIQRTQQEDSAVYLCASSPATSRGGYGYTFGSGTRLTVV.

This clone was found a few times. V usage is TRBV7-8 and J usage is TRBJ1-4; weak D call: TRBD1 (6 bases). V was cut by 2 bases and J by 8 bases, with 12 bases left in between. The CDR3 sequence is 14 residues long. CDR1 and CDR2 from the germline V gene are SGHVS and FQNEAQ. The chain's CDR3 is CASSLTGGGEKLFF. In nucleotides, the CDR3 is TGTGCCAGCAGCTTAACCGGGGGCGGCGAAAAACTGTTTTTT. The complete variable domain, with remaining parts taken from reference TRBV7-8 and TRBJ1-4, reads GAGVSQSPRYKVAKRGQDVALRCDPISGHVSLFWYQQALGQGPEFLTYFQNEAQLDKSGLPSDRFFAERPEGSVSTLKIQRTQQEDSAVYLCASSLTGGGEKLFFGSGTQLSVL.

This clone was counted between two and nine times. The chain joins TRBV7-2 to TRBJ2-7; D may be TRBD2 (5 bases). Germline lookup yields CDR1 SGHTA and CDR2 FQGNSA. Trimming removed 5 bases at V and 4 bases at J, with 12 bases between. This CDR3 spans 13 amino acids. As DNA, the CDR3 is TGTGCCAGCAGCCCCGCGAGCGGTTACGAGCAGTACTTC. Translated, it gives CASSPASGYEQYF.

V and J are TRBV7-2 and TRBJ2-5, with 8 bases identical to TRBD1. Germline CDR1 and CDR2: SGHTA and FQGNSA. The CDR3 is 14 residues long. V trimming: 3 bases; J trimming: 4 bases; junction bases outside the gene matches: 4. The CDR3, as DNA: TGTGCCAGCAGCTTCAACAGGGGGAGAGAGACCCAGTACTTC. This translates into CASSFNRGRETQYF.

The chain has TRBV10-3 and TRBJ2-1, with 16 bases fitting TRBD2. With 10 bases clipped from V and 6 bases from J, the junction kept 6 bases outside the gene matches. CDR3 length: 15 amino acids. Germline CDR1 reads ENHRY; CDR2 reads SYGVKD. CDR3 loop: CATGTSGRAGNEQFF. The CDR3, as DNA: TGTGCCACAGGGACTAGCGGGAGGGCTGGCAATGAGCAGTTCTTC.

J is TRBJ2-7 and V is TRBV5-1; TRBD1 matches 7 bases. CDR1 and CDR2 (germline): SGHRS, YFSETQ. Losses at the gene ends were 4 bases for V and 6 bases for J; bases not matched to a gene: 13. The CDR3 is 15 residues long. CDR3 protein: CASSPRTGSKSEQYF. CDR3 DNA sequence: TGCGCCAGCAGCCCTCGGACAGGAAGTAAATCCGAGCAGTACTTC.

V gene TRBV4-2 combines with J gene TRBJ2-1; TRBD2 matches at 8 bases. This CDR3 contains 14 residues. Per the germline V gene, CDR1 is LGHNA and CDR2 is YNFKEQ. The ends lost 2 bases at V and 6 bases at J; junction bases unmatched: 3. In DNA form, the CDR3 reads TGTGCCAGCAGCCAAAGCGGGAGTGTCAATGAGCAGTTCTTC. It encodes CASSQSGSVNEQFF.

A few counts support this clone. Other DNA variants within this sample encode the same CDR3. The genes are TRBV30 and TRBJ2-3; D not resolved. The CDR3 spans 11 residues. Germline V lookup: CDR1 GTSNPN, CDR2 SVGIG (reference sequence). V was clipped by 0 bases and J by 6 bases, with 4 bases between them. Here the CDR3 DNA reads TGTGCCTGGAGTGTATCTGATACGCAGTATTTT. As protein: CAWSVSDTQYF.

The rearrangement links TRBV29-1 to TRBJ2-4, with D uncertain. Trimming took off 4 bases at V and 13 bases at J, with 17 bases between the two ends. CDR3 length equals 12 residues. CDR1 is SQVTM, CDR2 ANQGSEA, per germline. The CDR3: CSVANAKELQYF. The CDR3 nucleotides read TGCAGCGTTGCCAACGCAAAGGAACTGCAGTACTTC. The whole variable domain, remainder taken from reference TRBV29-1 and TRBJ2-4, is SAVISQKPSRDICQRGTSLTIQCQVDSQVTMMFWYRQQPGQSLTLIATANQGSEATYESGFVIDKFPISRPNLTFSTLTVSNMSPEDSSIYLCSVANAKELQYFGAGTRLSVL.

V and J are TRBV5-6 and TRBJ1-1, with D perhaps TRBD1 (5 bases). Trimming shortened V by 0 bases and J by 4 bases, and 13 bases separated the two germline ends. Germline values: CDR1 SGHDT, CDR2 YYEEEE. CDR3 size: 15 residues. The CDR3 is CASSLEGLRGTEAFF. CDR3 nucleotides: TGTGCCAGCAGCTTGGAAGGCCTTAGGGGCACTGAAGCTTTCTTT. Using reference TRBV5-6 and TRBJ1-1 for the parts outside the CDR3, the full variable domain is DAGVTQSPTHLIKTRGQQVTLRCSPKSGHDTVSWYQQALGQGPQFIFQYYEEEERQRGNFPDRFSGHQFPNYSSELNVNALLLGDSALYLCASSLEGLRGTEAFFGQGTRLTVV.